A selection of T cell receptor beta chains follows, all from one sample in a study of PD-L1 blockade in urothelial cancer. Data came from immunoSEQ multiplex PCR; TCRdb stores just in-frame clones and leaves some out. The sample gives 70,000 or so clones, roughly 90% of which show up once; approximately 4.5% is in the top ten. The material sequenced was PBMCs, taken around atezolizumab (anti-PD-L1) treatment. These receptor sequences come from a man between 65 and 80 years old with urothelial cancer. Each CDR3 is given with its conserved first and last residue. The order of the fields is CDR3 DNA, CDR3 protein, V gene, clone size, CDR3 length, J gene, D gene. D genes are given only for firm matches. Expanded clones get a size class; other rows say once, few or many, or leave the size out.

CDR3 DNA: TGTGCCAGCAGCCAAGATATGGGGGCGGCTAATGAAAAACTGTTTTTT
CDR3 protein: CASSQDMGAANEKLFF
V gene: TRBV4-2
clone size: .
CDR3 length: 16
J gene: TRBJ1-4
D gene: .

CDR3 DNA: TGTGCCAGCAGCTTAACGCGGGGTCACTCTGGAAACACCATATATTTT
CDR3 protein: CASSLTRGHSGNTIYF
V gene: TRBV11-2
clone size: .
CDR3 length: 16
J gene: TRBJ1-3
D gene: .

CDR3 DNA: TGTGCCACCAGCAGCGGAGATGGTAATGAGCAGTTCTTC
CDR3 protein: CATSSGDGNEQFF
V gene: TRBV15
clone size: .
CDR3 length: 13
J gene: TRBJ2-1
D gene: .

CDR3 DNA: TGCGCCAGCAGCTCTACAGGGGTTGTGGGAAACATTCAGTACTTC
CDR3 protein: CASSSTGVVGNIQYF
V gene: TRBV5-1
clone size: once
CDR3 length: 15
J gene: TRBJ2-4
D gene: TRBD1

CDR3 DNA: TGTGCCAGCAGCAAAGGGCGCAGGGGCCTTGACTTCAACGAGCAGTACTTC
CDR3 protein: CASSKGRRGLDFNEQYF
V gene: TRBV21-1
clone size: .
CDR3 length: 17
J gene: TRBJ2-7
D gene: .

CDR3 DNA: TGTGCCATCAGTGAGTCGAGGGCCCAAAACTATGGCTACACCTTC
CDR3 protein: CAISESRAQNYGYTF
V gene: TRBV10-3
clone size: .
CDR3 length: 15
J gene: TRBJ1-2
D gene: .

CDR3 DNA: TGTGCCAGCTCACCACGGACAGGTATCGCCGGGGAGCTGTTTTTT
CDR3 protein: CASSPRTGIAGELFF
V gene: TRBV18
clone size: .
CDR3 length: 15
J gene: TRBJ2-2
D gene: TRBD1

CDR3 DNA: TGCGCCAGCAGCTCCGGACAGGATTCCGACGAGCAGTACTTC
CDR3 protein: CASSSGQDSDEQYF
V gene: TRBV5-1
clone size: .
CDR3 length: 14
J gene: TRBJ2-7
D gene: TRBD1

CDR3 DNA: TGTGCCAGCAGTGAAAGCGGGGGGCGCAATCAGCCCCAGCATTTT
CDR3 protein: CASSESGGRNQPQHF
V gene: TRBV2
clone size: .
CDR3 length: 15
J gene: TRBJ1-5
D gene: .

CDR3 DNA: TGTGCCAGCAGTTACTCGAGGTTTACTAATGAAAAACTGTTTTTT
CDR3 protein: CASSYSRFTNEKLFF
V gene: TRBV6-5
clone size: .
CDR3 length: 15
J gene: TRBJ1-4
D gene: .

CDR3 DNA: TGTGCCAGTAGTATGAATGGACAGGGGGAACAGCCCCAGCATTTT
CDR3 protein: CASSMNGQGEQPQHF
V gene: TRBV19
clone size: .
CDR3 length: 15
J gene: TRBJ1-5
D gene: TRBD1

CDR3 DNA: TGCGCCAGCAGTGACCCAACTAGAGGACAGAAGACTACTCCAGGGGAGCAGTTCTTC
CDR3 protein: CASSDPTRGQKTTPGEQFF
V gene: TRBV10-1
clone size: .
CDR3 length: 19
J gene: TRBJ2-1
D gene: .

CDR3 DNA: TGTGCCAGCAGTGAGGCACCAGGTACAGATACGCAGTATTTT
CDR3 protein: CASSEAPGTDTQYF
V gene: TRBV6-1
clone size: .
CDR3 length: 14
J gene: TRBJ2-3
D gene: .

CDR3 DNA: TGTGCCAGTAGTGGGGGGGCTTCGACAGATACGCAGTATTTT
CDR3 protein: CASSGGASTDTQYF
V gene: TRBV19
clone size: .
CDR3 length: 14
J gene: TRBJ2-3
D gene: .

CDR3 DNA: TGTGCCAGCAGCCGGAACCGGGACTTACACGAGCCCCCTAATCAGCCCCAGCATTTT
CDR3 protein: CASSRNRDLHEPPNQPQHF
V gene: TRBV14
clone size: .
CDR3 length: 19
J gene: TRBJ1-5
D gene: .

CDR3 DNA: TGCAGCGTTGAAGACCGAGACAGGAGGTATGGCTACACCTTC
CDR3 protein: CSVEDRDRRYGYTF
V gene: TRBV29-1
clone size: .
CDR3 length: 14
J gene: TRBJ1-2
D gene: .

CDR3 DNA: TGTGCCACCGGGGGACAGGGGGCCTACGAGCAGTACTTC
CDR3 protein: CATGGQGAYEQYF
V gene: TRBV6-1
clone size: .
CDR3 length: 13
J gene: TRBJ2-7
D gene: TRBD1

CDR3 DNA: TGTGCCAGCAGCGTAGTCGGCGGGAGCACAGATACGCAGTATTTT
CDR3 protein: CASSVVGGSTDTQYF
V gene: TRBV9
clone size: .
CDR3 length: 15
J gene: TRBJ2-3
D gene: .

CDR3 DNA: TGTGCCAGCAGGTCTAGCGGCACAGATACGCAGTATTTT
CDR3 protein: CASRSSGTDTQYF
V gene: TRBV7-6
clone size: .
CDR3 length: 13
J gene: TRBJ2-3
D gene: .

CDR3 DNA: TGTGCCAGTAGTATTGCGACAGGTGGGAACTATGGCTACACCTTC
CDR3 protein: CASSIATGGNYGYTF
V gene: TRBV19
clone size: .
CDR3 length: 15
J gene: TRBJ1-2
D gene: .